The TCR beta chain described here comes from a study of blood T cell repertoires in COVID-19 (dated by TCRdb to between 2020 and 2021). Some background on the complete study: Samples covering the acute and convalescent phases of COVID-19 were provided by collaborators in the United States, Italy and Spain. The material from the prospective study consisted of cDNA or gDNA derived from T cells, B-cell-depleted T cells, or PBMCs. Samples were obtained from the ongoing ImmuneRACE study (first 160 participants) and from over 1,000 subjects provided by 6 global collaborators. The dataset comprised deeply sampled blood TCRbeta repertoires from subjects exposed to, actively infected with, or recovered from COVID-19. Nearly every sample came with metadata listing a de-identified subject ID, COVID-19 status, age in years and sex. HLA class I and class II types, where available, came from metadata supplied by the sample provider rather than from assay-based typing. A freely available public database, intended as a resource for researchers studying the immune response to SARS-CoV-2, is where the repertoires were released. Summary of the overall study and its limitations: How much clinical and demographic metadata was included differed by source and by participant, and the metadata was provided uncurated.

Trimming takes 5 bases off V and 2 bases off J; junction bases not matched to a gene: 6. The CDR3 starts with the cysteine, ends with the phenylalanine, and has 17 residues. Only the CDR3 DNA is retained, 51 bases long and in frame from the first base. CDR1 and CDR2 are drawn from the germline V gene: SGHTA, FQGNSA. As for this clone: Its antigen target is currently unknown. Base qualities are not recorded, but no much larger clone differs from it by a single base.

TCRbeta CDR3 regions were amplified from genomic DNA by means of the immunoSEQ Assay, a bias-controlled multiplex PCR. Per the authors' processing: Within the assay, amplification of reference gene primers was used to estimate how many nucleated cells each sample contained. To quantify the absolute abundance of each unique TCRbeta CDR3 rearrangement, sequence reads were collapsed and filtered. For each sample, productive Simpson clonality was calculated as the square root of Simpson's diversity index over productive rearrangements. As stored in TCRdb, this immuneACCESS dataset retains in-frame rearrangements with V and J assigned. A fraction of the clones does not appear; measured against another copy, unresolved V genes explain less than half of the discrepancy, and the remainder lacks a known reason. The DNA gave D and trimming, while V, J and clone size come from that table. Present in this sample are approximately 65,000 clones, approximately 81% of which were seen just once. The ten largest clones add up to approximately 3.5% of the sample.

In the prospective study, participants were about 18 to 90 years old, resided in fewer than 25 geographic areas of the United States, and were enrolled through a virtual design. In the prospective study, participants were assigned to cohorts based on the clinical history participants reported in a screening survey and a study questionnaire. In the prospective study, mobile phlebotomists collected whole blood, serum and a nasopharyngeal or oropharyngeal swab from each participant. Prospective study participants could optionally give additional blood draws and questionnaires over an approximately 2-month period. Prospective study blood samples were shipped either frozen or at room temperature before DNA extraction.

Recombination joined TRBV7-2 with TRBJ2-1, and 13 bases in between align with TRBD2. This sequence originates from a woman between 40 and 55 years old with acute COVID-19. The specimen was PBMCs or T cells enriched from blood (not recorded which). The sequenced DNA: TGTGCCAGCAGCATACTAGCGGGGGGGCCCCCCTACAATGAGCAGTTCTTC. Translation gives CASSILAGGPPYNEQFF.